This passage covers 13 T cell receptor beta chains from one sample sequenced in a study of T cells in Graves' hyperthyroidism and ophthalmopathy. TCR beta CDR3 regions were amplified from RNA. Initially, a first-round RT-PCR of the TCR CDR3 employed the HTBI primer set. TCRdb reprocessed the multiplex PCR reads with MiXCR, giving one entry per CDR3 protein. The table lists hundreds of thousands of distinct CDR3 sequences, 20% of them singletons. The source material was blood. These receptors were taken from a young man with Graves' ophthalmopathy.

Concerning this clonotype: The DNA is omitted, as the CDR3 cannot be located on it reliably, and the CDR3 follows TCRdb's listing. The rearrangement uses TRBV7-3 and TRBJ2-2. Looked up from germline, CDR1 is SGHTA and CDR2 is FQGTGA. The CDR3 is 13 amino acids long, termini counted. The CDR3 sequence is CASSLTWRGSCFF.

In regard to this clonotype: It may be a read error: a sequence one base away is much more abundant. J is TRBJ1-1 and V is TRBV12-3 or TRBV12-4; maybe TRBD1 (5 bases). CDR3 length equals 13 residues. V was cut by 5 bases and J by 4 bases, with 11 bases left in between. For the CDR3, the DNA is TGTGCCAGCAGTATACAGGTGTGCACTGAAGCTTTCTTT. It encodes CASSIQVCTEAFF.

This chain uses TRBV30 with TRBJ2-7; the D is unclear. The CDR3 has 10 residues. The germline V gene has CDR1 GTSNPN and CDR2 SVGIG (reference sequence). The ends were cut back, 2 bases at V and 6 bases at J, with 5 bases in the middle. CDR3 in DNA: TGTGCCTGGAGTCTCGTCGAGCAGTACTTC. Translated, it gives CAWSLVEQYF.

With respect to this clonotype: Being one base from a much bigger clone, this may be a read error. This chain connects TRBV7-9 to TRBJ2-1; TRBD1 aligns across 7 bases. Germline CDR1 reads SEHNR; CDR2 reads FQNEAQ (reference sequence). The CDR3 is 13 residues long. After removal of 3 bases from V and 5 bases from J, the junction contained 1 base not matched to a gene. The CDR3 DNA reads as TGTGCCAGCAGCTTCCAGGGGGACAATGAGCAGTTCTTC. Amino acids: CASSFQGDNEQFF.

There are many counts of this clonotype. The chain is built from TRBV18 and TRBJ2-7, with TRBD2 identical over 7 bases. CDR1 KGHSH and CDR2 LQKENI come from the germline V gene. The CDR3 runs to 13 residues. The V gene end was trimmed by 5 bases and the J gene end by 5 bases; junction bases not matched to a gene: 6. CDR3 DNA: TGTGCCAGCTCATTAGGACTAGAAAACGAGCAGTACTTC. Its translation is CASSLGLENEQYF.

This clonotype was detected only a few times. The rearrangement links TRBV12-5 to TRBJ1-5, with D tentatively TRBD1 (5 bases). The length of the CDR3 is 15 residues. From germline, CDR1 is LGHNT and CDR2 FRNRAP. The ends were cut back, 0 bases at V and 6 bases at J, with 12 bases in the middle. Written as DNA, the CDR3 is TGTGCTAGTGGTTTGGTATTAGGGGACGGTCAGCCCCAGCATTTT. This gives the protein CASGLVLGDGQPQHF. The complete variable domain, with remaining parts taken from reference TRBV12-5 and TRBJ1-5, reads DARVTQTPRHKVTEMGQEVTMRCQPILGHNTVFWYRQTMMQGLELLAYFRNRAPLDDSGMPKDRFSAEMPDATLATLKIQPSEPRDSAVYFCASGLVLGDGQPQHFGDGTRLSIL.

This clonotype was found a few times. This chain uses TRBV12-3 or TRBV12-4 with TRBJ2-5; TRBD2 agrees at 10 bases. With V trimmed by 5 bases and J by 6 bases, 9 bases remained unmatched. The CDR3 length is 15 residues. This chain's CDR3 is CASSQAGLAAKTQYF. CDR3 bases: TGTGCCAGCAGTCAGGCCGGACTAGCGGCAAAGACCCAGTACTTC.

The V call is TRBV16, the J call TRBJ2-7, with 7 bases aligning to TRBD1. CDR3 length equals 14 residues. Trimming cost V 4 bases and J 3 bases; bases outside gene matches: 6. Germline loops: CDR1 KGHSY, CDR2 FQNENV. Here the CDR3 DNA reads TGTGCCAGCAGCCGACAGGGCCTAAACTACGAGCAGTACTTC. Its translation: CASSRQGLNYEQYF.

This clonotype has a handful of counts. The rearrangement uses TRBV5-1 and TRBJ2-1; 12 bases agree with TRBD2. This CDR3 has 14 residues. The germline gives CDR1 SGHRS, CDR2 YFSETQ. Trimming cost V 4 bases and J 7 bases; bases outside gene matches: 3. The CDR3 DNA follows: TGCGCCAGCAGCCCTGGGACTAGCGGGAATGAGCAGTTCTTC. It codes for CASSPGTSGNEQFF.

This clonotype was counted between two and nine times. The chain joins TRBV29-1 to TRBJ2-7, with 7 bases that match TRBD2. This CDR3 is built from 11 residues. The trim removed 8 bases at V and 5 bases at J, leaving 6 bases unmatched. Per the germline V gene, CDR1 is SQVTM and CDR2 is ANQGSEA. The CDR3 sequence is CSTERDNEQYF. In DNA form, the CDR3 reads TGCAGCACGGAGCGGGATAACGAGCAGTACTTC.

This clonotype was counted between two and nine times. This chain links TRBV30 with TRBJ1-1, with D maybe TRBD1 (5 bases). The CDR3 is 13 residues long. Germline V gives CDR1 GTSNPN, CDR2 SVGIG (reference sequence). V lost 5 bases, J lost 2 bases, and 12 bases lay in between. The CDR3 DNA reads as TGTGCCTGGGTAAGTTGGGGCAACACTGAAGCTTTCTTT. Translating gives CAWVSWGNTEAFF.

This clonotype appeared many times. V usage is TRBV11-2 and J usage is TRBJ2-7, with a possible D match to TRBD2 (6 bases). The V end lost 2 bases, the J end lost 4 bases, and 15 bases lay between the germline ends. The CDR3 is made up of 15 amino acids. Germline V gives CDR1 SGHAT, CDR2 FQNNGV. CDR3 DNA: TGTGCCAGCAGCTTAAGTGGCAGGGAGGCGTACGAGCAGTACTTC. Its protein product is CASSLSGREAYEQYF.

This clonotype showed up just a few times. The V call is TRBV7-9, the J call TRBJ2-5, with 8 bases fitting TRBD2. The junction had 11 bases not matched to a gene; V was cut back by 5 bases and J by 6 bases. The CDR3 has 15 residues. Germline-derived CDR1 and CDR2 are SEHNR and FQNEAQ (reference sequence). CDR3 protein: CASSPLRSGRKTQYF. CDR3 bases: TGTGCCAGCAGCCCGCTTAGGAGCGGGAGAAAGACCCAGTACTTC.